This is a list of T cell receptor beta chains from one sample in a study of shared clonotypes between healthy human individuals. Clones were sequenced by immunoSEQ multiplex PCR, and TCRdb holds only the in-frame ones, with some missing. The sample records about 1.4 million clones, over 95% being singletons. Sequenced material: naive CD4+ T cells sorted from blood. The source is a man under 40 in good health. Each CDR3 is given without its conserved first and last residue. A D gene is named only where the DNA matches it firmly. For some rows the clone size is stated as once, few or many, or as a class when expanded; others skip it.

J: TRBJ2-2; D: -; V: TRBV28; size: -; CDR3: ASSSPGGTGELF
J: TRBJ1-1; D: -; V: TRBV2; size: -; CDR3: ASTLEDMNTEAF
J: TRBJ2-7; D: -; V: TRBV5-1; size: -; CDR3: ASSLNSVSSYEQY
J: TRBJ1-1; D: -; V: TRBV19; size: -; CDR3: ASSPITQAVNTEAF
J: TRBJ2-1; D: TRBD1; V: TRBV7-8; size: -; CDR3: ASSPPGQGAGEQF
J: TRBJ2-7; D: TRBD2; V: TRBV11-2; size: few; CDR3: ASSFGTSGRWGYEQY
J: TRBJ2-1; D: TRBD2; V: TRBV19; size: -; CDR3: ASRNSGEGYNEQF
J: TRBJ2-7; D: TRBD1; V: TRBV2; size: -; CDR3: ASTTDRAFDEQY
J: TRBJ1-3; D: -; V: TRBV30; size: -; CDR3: AWSVGLRAGNTIY
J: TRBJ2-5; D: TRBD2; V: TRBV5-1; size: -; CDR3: ASSSFLAGEAQY
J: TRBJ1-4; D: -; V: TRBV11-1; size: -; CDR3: ASSYPRDSATNEKLF
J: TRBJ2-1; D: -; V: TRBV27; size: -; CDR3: ASSPHRDGGNEQF
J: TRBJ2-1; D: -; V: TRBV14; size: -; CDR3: ASSLRGLLVDEQF
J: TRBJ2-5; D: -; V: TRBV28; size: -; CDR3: ASSQLYQETQY
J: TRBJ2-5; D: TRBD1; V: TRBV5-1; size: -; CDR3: ASSPGQGVETQY
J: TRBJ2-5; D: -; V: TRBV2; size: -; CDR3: ASTQGLVETQY
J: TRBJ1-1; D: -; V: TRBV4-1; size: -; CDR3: ASSQLDREAF
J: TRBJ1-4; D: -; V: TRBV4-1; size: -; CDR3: ASSLDRTNEKLF
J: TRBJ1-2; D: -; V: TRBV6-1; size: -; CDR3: ASSRDGIYGYT
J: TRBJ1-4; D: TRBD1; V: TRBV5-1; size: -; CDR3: ASSLAGQNEKLF
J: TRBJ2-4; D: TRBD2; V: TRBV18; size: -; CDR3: ASSLTSGRDGGIQY
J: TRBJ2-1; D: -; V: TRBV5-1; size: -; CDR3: ASSLPLLEQF
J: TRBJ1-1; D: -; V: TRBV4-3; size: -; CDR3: ASSQEVWARWNTEAF
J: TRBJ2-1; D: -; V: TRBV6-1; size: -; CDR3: ASSESLSYNEQF
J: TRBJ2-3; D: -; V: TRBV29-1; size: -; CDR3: SVLHLHGSDTQY
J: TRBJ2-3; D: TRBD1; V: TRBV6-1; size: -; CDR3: ASSEGTGHAWVTDTQY
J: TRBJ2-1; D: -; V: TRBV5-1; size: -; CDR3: ASSLVGVDDEQF
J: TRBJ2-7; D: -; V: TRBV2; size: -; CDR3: ASSATAFYEQY
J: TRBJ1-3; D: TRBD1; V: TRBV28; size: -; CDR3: ASSLYRGISGNTIY
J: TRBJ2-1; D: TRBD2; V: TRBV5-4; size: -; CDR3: ASSRKLAGGYNEQF
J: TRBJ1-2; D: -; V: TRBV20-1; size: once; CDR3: SLANYGYT
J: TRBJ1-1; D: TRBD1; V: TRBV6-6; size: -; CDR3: ASRSGGANTEAF
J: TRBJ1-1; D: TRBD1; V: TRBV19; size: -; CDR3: ASSRRTGGLGDTEAF
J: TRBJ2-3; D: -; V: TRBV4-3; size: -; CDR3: ASSVESTDTQY
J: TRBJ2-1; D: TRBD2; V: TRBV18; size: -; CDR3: ASSRELAYAPIYEQF
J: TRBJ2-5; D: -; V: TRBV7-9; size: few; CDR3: ASSLRDSEETQY
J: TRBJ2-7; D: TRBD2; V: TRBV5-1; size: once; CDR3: ASSLARASGTGEQY
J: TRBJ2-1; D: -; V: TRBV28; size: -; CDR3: ASALPGTEQF
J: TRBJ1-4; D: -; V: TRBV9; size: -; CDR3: ASSVAGRGANEKLF
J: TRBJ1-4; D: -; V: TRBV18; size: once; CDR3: ASSPTGLGHEKLF
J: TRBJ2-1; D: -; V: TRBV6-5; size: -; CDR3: ASRFQRYSYNEQF
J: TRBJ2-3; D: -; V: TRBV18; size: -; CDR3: ASSPPTGTNTDTQY
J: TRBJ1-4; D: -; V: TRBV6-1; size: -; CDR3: ASSERPATNEKLF
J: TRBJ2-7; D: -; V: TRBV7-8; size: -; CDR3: ASSSHRDKDHEQY
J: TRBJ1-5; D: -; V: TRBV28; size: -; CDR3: ASSSHRDSAEYSNQPQH
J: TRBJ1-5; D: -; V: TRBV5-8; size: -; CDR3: ASSFNRGAGETQH
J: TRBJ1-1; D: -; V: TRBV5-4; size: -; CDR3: ASSLEALAPEAF
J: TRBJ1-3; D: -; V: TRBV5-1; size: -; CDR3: ASSPEAGAGNTIY
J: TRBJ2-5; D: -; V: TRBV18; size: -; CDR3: ASSPRLQETQY
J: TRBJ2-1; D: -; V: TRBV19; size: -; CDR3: ASSMSGVHEQF
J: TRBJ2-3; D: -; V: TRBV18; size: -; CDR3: ASSPGQTTDTQY
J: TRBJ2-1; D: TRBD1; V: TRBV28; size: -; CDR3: ASSTPGQGNNEQF
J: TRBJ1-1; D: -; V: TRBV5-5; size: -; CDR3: ASSLRSYTEAF
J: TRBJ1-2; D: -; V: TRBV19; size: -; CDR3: ASSIRGNGYT
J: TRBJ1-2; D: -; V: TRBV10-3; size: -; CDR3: AISEYRNYGYT